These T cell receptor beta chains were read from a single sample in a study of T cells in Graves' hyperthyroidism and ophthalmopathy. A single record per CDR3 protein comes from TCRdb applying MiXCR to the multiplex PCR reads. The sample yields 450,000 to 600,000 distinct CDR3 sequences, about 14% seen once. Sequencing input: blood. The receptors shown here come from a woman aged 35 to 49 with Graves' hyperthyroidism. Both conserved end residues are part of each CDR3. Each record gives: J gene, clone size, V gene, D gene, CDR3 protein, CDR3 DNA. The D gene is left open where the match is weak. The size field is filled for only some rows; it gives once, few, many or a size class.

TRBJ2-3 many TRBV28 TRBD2 CASSLFSIFGTSGPDTQYF TGTGCCAGCAGTTTATTTTCTATCTTTGGGACTAGTGGTCCAGATACGCAGTATTTT
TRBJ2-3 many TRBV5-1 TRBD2 CASSLTGLQTDTQYF TGCGCCAGCAGCCTCACGGGACTACAAACAGATACGCAGTATTTT
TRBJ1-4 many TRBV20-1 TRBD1 CSASGRGQGNEKLFF TGCAGTGCTAGTGGGAGGGGGCAGGGTAATGAAAAACTGTTTTTT
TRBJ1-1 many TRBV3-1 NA CASSQRGVTEAFF TGTGCCAGCAGCCAAAGGGGGGTCACTGAAGCTTTCTTT
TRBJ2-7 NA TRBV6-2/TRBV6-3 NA CASSYLNYEQYF TGTGCCAGCAGTTACCTTAACTACGAGCAGTACTTC
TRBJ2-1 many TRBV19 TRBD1 CASGTGSYNEQFF TGTGCCAGCGGGACAGGGTCCTACAATGAGCAGTTCTTC
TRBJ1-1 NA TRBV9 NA CASSTSPGLNTEAFF TGTGCCAGCAGCACATCCCCAGGGTTGAACACTGAAGCTTTCTTT
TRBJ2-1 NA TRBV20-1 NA CSVPAGSLREQFF TGCAGTGTCCCCGCGGGCTCCCTCAGGGAGCAGTTCTTC
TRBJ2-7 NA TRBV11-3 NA CASSPEGGDEQYF TGTGCCAGCAGCCCAGAGGGGGGTGACGAGCAGTACTTC
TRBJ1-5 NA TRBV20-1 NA CSARGGQSSNQPQHF TGCAGTGCTAGAGGTGGGCAGTCAAGCAATCAGCCCCAGCATTTT
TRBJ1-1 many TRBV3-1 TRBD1 CATSGGLNTEAFF TGTGCCACCTCAGGGGGATTGAACACTGAAGCTTTCTTT
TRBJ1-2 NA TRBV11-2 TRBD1 CASSLGRGGGYTF TGTGCCAGCAGCCTCGGCAGGGGGGGAGGCTACACCTTC
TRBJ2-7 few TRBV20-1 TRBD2 CSALAGPYEQYF TGCAGTGCGTTAGCGGGACCCTACGAGCAGTACTTC
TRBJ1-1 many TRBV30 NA CATGTFNTEAFF TGTGCGACCGGGACATTCAACACTGAAGCTTTCTTT
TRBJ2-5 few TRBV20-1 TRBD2 CSARKLAGGGGTQYF TGCAGTGCGCGGAAACTAGCGGGAGGAGGGGGGACCCAGTACTTC
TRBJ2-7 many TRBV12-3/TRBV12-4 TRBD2 CASSPGTTYEQYF TGTGCCAGCAGCCCCGGGACTACCTACGAGCAGTACTTC
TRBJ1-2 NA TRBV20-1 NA CSARIPAGGGYTF TGCAGTGCTAGAATCCCTGCTGGCGGCGGCTACACCTTC